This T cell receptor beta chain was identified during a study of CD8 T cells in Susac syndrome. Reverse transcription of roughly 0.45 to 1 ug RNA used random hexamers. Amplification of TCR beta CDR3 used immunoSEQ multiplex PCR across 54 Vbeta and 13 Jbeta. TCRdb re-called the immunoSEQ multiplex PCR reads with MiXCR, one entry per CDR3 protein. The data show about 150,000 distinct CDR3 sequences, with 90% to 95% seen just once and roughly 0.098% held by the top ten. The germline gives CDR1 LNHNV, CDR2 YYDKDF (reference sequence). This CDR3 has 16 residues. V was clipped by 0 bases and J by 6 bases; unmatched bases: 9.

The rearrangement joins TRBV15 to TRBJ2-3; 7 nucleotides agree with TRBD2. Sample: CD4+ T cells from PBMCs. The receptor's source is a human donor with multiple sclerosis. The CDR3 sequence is CATSRDLAGVSDTQYF. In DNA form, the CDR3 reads TGTGCCACCAGCAGAGATTTGGCGGGAGTTTCGGATACGCAGTATTTT.